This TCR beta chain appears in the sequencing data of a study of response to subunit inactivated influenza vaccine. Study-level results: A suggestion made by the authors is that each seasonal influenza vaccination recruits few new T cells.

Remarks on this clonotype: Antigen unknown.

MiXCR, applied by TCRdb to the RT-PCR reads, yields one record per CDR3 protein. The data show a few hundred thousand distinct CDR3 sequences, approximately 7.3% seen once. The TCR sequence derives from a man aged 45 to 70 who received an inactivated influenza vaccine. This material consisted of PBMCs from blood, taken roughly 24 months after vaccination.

The CDR3 loop is CSANRDSYQETQYF. As DNA, the CDR3 is TGCAGTGCGAACCGGGACAGCTACCAAGAGACCCAGTACTTC. The genes are TRBV20-1 and TRBJ2-5; TRBD1 aligns across 7 bases. There are 14 residues in the CDR3. Germline V gives CDR1 DFQATT, CDR2 SNEGSKA (reference sequence). Unmatched junction bases numbered 7, after V lost 6 bases and J lost 0 bases.